This T cell receptor (beta chain) was retrieved from a study of T cell clonality in common variable immunodeficiency. General observations from the study: Repertoire-complication correlations in CVID were limited by patient heterogeneity. Fewer TCRbeta clones were shared among CVID subjects than controls.

This clone was recorded at least ten times. The antigen is unknown. The read falls 3 residues short of the CDR3 end, and the missing part is taken from the germline J gene. Sequencing was performed with immunoSEQ multiplex PCR; in TCRdb, only in-frame clones are kept and a portion is missing. This repertoire holds roughly 79,000 clones, and none appear only once. The CDR3 sequence is 14 residues long. Per the germline V gene, CDR1 is DFQATT and CDR2 is SNEGSKA (reference sequence). V lost 7 bases and J lost 3, with 16 bases in between. The specimen sequenced was peripheral blood mononuclear cells. J is TRBJ2-1 and V is TRBV20-1; no clear D. The TCR comes from a person between 18 and 69 years old in good health. CDR3 residues: CSVSGPGFYNEQFF. The part of the CDR3 DNA that was read is TGCAGTGTTTCTGGGCCTGGTTTCTACAATGAG.